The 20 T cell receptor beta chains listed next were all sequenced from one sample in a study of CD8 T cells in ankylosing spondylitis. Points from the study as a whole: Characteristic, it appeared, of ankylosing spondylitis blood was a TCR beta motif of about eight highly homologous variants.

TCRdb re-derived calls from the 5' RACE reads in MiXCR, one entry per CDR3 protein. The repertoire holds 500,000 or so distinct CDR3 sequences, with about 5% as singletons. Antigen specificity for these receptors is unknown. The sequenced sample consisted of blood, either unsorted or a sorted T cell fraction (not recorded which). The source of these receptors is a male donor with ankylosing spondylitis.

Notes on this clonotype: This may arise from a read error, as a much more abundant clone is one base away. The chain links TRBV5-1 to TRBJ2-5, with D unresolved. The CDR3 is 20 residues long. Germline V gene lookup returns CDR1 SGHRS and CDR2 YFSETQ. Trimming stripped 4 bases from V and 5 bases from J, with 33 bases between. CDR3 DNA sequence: TGCGCCAGCAGCCTCTCATACCTCGTTATAATTCCGAACGGACGGGAGACCCAGTACTTC. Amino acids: CASSLSYLVIIPNGRETQYF.

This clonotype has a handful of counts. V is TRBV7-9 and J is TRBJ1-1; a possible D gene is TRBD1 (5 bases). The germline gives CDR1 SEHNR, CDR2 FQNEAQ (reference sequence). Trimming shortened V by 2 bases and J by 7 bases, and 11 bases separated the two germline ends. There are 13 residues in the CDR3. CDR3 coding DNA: TGTGCCAGCAGCTTACGAGTAGACAGTGAAGCTTTCTTT. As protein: CASSLRVDSEAFF.

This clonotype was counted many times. The CDR3 loop is CASSLADRTNYGYTF. The CDR3 region has the DNA TGTGCCAGCAGCTTGGCCGACAGAACAAACTATGGCTACACCTTC. The J gene is TRBJ1-2, the V gene TRBV7-2; possibly TRBD1 for D (5 bases). Trimming pared 3 bases from V and 2 bases from J, leaving 13 bases between. Per germline, CDR1 SGHTA and CDR2 FQGNSA. The CDR3 runs 15 residues.

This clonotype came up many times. The CDR3 nucleotides are TGTGCCAGCAGCAAAGAGAAGAAGCAAGAGACCCAGTACTTC. Amino acid sequence: CASSKEKKQETQYF. The gene calls are TRBV21-1 and TRBJ2-5. TRBV21-1 is a pseudogene. There are 14 residues in the CDR3.

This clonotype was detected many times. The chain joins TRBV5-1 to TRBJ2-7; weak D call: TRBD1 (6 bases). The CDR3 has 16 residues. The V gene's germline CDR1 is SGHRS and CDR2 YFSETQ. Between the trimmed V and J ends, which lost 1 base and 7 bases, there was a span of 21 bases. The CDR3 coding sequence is TGCGCCAGCAGCTTGTCATCCCAGGGGCCGAGACGGGAGCAGTACTTC. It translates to CASSLSSQGPRREQYF.

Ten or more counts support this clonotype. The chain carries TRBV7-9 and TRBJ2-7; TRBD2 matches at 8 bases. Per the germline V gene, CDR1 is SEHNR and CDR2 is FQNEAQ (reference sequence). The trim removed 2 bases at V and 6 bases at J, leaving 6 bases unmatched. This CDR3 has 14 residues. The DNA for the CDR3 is TGTGCCAGCAGCTTAAACGGGAGGGCCCGCGAGCAGTACTTC. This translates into CASSLNGRAREQYF.

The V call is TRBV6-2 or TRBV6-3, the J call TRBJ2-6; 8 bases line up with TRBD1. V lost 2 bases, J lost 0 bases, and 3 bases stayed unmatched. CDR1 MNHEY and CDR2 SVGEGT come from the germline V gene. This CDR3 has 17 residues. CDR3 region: CASSYRQGSSGANVLTF. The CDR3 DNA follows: TGTGCCAGCAGTTACAGACAGGGGAGCTCTGGGGCCAACGTCCTGACTTTC.

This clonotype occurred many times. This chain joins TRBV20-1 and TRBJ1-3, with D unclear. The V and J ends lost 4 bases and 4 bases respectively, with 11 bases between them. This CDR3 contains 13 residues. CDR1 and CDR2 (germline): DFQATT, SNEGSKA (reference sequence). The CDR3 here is CSAIGGSGNTIYF. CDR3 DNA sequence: TGCAGTGCTATTGGAGGAAGCGGAAACACCATATATTTT.

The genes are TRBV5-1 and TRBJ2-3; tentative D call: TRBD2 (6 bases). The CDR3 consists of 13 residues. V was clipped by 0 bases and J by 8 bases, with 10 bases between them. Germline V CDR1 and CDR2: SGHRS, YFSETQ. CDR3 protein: CASSLVGRGTQYF. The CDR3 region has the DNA TGCGCCAGCAGCTTGGTGGGGCGGGGTACGCAGTATTTT.

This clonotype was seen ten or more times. Here the CDR3 reads CATSRVRGAALNYGYTF. The DNA for the CDR3 is TGTGCCACCAGCAGAGTACGAGGGGCGGCCCTTAACTATGGCTACACCTTC. The chain links TRBV15 to TRBJ1-2, with D tentatively TRBD1 (5 bases). Trimming took off 1 base at V and 1 base at J, with 16 bases between the two ends. The CDR3 sequence is 17 residues long. Germline V gene data show CDR1 as LNHNV and CDR2 as YYDKDF (reference sequence).

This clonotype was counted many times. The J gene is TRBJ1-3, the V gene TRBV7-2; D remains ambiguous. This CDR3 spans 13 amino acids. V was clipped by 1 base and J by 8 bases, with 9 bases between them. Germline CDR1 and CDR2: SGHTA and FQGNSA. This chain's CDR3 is CASSLGRTDTIYF. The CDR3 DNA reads TGTGCCAGCAGCTTAGGTCGCACAGACACCATATATTTT.

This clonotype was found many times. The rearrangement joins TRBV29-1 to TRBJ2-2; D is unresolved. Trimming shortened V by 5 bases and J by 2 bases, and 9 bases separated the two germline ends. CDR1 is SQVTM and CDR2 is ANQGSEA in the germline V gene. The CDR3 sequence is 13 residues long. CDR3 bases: TGCAGCGTTCTGGCACGAAACACCGGGGAGCTGTTTTTT. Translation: CSVLARNTGELFF.

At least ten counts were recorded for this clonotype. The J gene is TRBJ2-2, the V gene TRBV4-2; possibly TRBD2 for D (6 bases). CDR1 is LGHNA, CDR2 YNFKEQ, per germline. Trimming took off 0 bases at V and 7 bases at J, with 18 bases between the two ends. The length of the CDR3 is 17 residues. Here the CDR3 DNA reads TGTGCCAGCAGCCAAGATCGAGGAGCGGGTGGAGGCGGGGAGCTGTTTTTT. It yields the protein CASSQDRGAGGGGELFF.

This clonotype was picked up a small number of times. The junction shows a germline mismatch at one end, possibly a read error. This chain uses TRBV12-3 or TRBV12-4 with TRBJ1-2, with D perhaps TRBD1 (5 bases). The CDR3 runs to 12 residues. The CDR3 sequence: CASSLGRGRYTF. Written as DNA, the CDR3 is TGTGCCAGCAGCTTAGGGAGGGGACGCTACACCTTC.

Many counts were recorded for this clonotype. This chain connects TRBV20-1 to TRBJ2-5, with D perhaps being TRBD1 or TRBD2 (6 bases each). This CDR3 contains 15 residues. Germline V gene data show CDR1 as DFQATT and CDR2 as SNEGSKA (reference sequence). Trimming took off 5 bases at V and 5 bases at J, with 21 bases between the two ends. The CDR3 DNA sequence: TGCAGTGCTGGGCCGTGGAGGGGGATGATGGAGACCCAGTACTTC. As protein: CSAGPWRGMMETQYF.

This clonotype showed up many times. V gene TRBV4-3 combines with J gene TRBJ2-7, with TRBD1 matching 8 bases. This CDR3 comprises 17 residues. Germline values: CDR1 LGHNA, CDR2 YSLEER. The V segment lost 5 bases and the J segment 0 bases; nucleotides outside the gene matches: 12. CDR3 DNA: TGCGCCAGCAGCTCCAACGCAGGGGGCGAACCCTCCTACGAGCAGTACTTC. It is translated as CASSSNAGGEPSYEQYF.

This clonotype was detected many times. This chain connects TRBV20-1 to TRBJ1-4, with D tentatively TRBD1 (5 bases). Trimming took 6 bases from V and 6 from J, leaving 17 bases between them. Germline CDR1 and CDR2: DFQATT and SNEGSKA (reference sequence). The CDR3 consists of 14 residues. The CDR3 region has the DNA TGCAGTGCAATGGTGGGGGTTTCTTATGAAAAACTGTTTTTT. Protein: CSAMVGVSYEKLFF.

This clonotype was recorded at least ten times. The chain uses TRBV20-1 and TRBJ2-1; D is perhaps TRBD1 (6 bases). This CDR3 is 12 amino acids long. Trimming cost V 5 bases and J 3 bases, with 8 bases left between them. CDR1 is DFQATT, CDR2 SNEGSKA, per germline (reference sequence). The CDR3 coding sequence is TGCAGTGCTCGACAGGTCTACAATGAGCAGTTCTTC. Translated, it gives CSARQVYNEQFF.

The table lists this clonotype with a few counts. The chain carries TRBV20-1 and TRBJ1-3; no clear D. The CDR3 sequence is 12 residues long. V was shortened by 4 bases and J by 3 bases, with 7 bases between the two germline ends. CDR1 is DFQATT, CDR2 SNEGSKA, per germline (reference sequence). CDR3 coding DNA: TGCAGTGCTATAGGCCATGGAAACACCATATATTTT. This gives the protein CSAIGHGNTIYF.

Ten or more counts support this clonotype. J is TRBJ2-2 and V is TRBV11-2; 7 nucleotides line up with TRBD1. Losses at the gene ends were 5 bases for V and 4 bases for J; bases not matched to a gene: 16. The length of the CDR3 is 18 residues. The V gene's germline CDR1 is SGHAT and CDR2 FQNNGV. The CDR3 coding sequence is TGTGCCAGCAGCCGGACAGGCTTTACCTCACCCACCACCGGGGAGCTGTTTTTT. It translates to CASSRTGFTSPTTGELFF.